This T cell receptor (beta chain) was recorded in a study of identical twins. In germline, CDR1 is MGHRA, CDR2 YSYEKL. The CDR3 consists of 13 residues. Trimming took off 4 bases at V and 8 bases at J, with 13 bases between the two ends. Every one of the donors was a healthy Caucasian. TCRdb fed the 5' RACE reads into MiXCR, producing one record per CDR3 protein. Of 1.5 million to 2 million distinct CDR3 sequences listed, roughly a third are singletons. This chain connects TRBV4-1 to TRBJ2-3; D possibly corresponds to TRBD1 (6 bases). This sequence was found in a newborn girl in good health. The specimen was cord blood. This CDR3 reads CASSPQGSVTQYF. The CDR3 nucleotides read TGCGCCAGCAGCCCCCAGGGGTCGGTTACGCAGTATTTT.